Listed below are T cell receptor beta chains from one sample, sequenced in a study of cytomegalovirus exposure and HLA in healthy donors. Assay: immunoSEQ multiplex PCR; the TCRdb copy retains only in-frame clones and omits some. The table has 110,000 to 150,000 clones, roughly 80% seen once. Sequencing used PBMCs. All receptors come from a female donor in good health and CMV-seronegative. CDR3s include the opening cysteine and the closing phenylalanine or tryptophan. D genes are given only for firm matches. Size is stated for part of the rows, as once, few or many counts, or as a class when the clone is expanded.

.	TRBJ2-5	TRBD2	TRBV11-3	CASSSGLQETQYF
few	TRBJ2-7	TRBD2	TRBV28	CAPGGGQYF
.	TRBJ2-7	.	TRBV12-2	CASRLAQREGLWEQYF
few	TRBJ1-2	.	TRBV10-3	CAISDSPYGYTF
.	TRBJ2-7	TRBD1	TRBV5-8	CASSSGQDLYEQYF
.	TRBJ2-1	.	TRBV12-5	CASGGSSPYNEQFF
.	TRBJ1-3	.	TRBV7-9	CASSLDGGPGGNTIYF
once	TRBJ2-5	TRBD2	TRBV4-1	CASSQEGTRDETQYF
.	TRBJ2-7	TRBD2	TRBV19	CASRRTSAQSYEQYF
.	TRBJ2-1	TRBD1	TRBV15	CATSGNRGVTEQFF
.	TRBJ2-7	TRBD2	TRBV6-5	CASSYSLAGSYEQYF
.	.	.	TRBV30	CALDSTYEQYF
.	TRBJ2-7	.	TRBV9	CASSVDENEQYF
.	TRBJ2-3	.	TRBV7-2	CASSPRQARTDTQYF
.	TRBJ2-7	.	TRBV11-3	CASSYTYEQYF
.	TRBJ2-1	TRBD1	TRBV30	CAWIGTGMYEQFF
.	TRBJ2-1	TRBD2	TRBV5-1	CASSARLAGGSSSYNEQFF
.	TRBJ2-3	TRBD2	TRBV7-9	CASSLTRLAASTDTQYF
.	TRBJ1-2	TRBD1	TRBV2	CASSEGTGGYGYTF
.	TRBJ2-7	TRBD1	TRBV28	CASMDRVHEQYF
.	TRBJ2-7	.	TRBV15	CATSRDTGSLYEQYF
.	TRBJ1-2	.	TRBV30	CAWIKVRGPFGYTF
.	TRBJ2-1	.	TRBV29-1	CSVEDPRGSYNEQFF
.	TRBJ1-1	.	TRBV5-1	CASSLVRGHTEAFF
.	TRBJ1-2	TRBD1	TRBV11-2	CASSGNRGPSYGYTF
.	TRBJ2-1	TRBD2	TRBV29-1	CSVDPYGLAGGMSSYNEQFF
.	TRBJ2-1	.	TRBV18	CASSPPKRAFYNEQFF
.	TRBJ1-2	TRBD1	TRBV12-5	CASGFRDRSGYTF
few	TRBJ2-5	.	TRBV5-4	CASSRRGIGTQYF